The 20 T cell receptor beta chains below were found in one sample sequenced in a study of response to subunit inactivated influenza vaccine. MiXCR was run by TCRdb on the RT-PCR reads, yielding one entry per CDR3 protein. The table records fewer than 600,000 distinct CDR3 sequences, 6.5% to 8% of them present only once. The specimen was PBMCs from blood, collected around 25 months after vaccination. Receptor source: a man aged 50 to 69 who received an inactivated influenza vaccine.

This clonotype was seen only a few times. The V and J genes are TRBV27 and TRBJ2-1, with 12 bases identical to TRBD2. V dropped 5 bases and J dropped 5; count of bases not matched to a gene: 7. CDR1 is MNHEY and CDR2 is SMNVEV in the germline V gene (reference sequence). This CDR3 region has 16 residues. The CDR3 protein is CASSPWTSGVHNEQFF. In DNA form, the CDR3 reads TGTGCCAGCAGTCCCTGGACTAGCGGGGTCCACAATGAGCAGTTCTTC.

This clonotype was picked up a small number of times. This chain links TRBV4-3 with TRBJ1-2; D gene uncertain. Germline V gene sequence: CDR1 LGHNA, CDR2 YSLEER. This CDR3 has 16 residues. Between the trimmed V and J ends, which lost 0 bases and 4 bases, there was a span of 15 bases. This chain's CDR3 is CASSQDQGPKSYGYTF. CDR3 coding DNA: TGCGCCAGCAGCCAAGATCAAGGTCCAAAAAGCTATGGCTACACCTTC.

This clonotype came up many times. The V and J genes are TRBV28 and TRBJ2-1, with 13 bases matching TRBD2. CDR1 and CDR2 from the germline V gene are MDHEN and SYDVKM. The CDR3 is made up of 14 amino acids. The J segment lost 9 bases and the V segment lost 7 bases, leaving 6 bases of the junction unmatched. CDR3 in amino acids: CASMSRTSGSEQFF. DNA of the CDR3: TGTGCCAGCATGTCTCGGACTAGCGGGAGTGAGCAGTTCTTC.

This clonotype appeared a few times. This CDR3 is CSAGPQGANTGELFF. CDR3 nucleotides: TGCAGTGCCGGGCCACAGGGGGCGAACACCGGGGAGCTGTTTTTT. This chain uses TRBV20-1 with TRBJ2-2; 8 positions agree with TRBD1. Germline assignment: CDR1 DFQATT and CDR2 SNEGSKA (reference sequence). V lost 6 bases and J lost 0; bases outside the gene matches: 6. This CDR3 is built from 15 residues.

There are a few counts of this clonotype. V gene TRBV4-3 combines with J gene TRBJ2-7; 9 bases fit TRBD1. The CDR3 extends over 16 amino acids. From germline, CDR1 is LGHNA and CDR2 YSLEER. V was pared by 3 bases and J by 3 bases, with 9 bases of the junction left unmatched. CDR3 amino acids: CASSQLAGTGRYEQYF. The DNA of the CDR3 is TGCGCCAGCAGCCAGCTCGCCGGGACAGGGCGCTACGAGCAGTACTTC.

This clonotype was seen a handful of times. V usage is TRBV4-2 and J usage is TRBJ2-5; 12 bases line up with TRBD2. Per germline, CDR1 LGHNA and CDR2 YNFKEQ. With V trimmed by 2 bases and J by 0 bases, 4 bases remained unmatched. The CDR3 loop spans 17 amino acids. The CDR3 loop reads CASSQTSGGYYQETQYF. CDR3 nucleotides: TGTGCCAGCAGCCAAACTAGCGGGGGGTACTACCAAGAGACCCAGTACTTC.

This clonotype turned up a few times. This chain links TRBV6-1 with TRBJ1-2; no clear D gene. The CDR3 runs 10 residues. V was shortened by 1 base and J by 7 bases, with 1 base between the two germline ends. CDR1 and CDR2 from the germline V gene are MNHNS and SASEGT. CDR3 sequence: CASSEVGYTF. In DNA, the CDR3 is TGTGCCAGCAGTGAAGTTGGCTACACCTTC.

This sequence joins TRBV12-3 or TRBV12-4 and TRBJ1-4; 8 bases match TRBD1. This CDR3 is built from 13 residues. The trim removed 4 bases at V and 10 bases at J, leaving 5 bases unmatched. CDR3 nucleotides: TGTGCCAGCAGTTCCCATGACAGGGGAAAACTGTTTTTT. Encoded protein: CASSSHDRGKLFF.

This clonotype has at least ten counts. The chain joins TRBV2 to TRBJ2-7, with D possibly matching TRBD1 (6 bases). V lost 3 bases, J lost 6 bases, and 15 bases lay in between. Germline CDR1 is SNHLY and CDR2 is FYNNEI. The CDR3 totals 14 residues. CDR3 sequence reads: CASSDAAQGTEQYF. The CDR3 DNA sequence: TGTGCCAGCAGTGACGCGGCACAGGGTACCGAGCAGTACTTC.

In its sample, this clonotype was seen many times. This chain connects TRBV7-2 to TRBJ2-5, with no clear D. The CDR3 is 11 residues long. Germline V gene sequence: CDR1 SGHTA, CDR2 FQGNSA. V was cut by 5 bases and J by 7 bases, with 8 bases left in between. The CDR3 is CASSPEVTQYF. CDR3 DNA sequence: TGTGCCAGCAGCCCCGAGGTGACCCAGTACTTC.

The sample holds many counts of this clonotype. The chain employs TRBV4-3 and TRBJ1-1; TRBD1 matches 12 bases. The V gene end was trimmed by 0 bases and the J gene end by 10 bases; junction bases not matched to a gene: 6. CDR3 length: 15 amino acids. Germline CDR1 LGHNA, CDR2 YSLEER. The CDR3 is CASSQDKGQGASAFF. DNA for the CDR3: TGCGCCAGCAGCCAAGATAAGGGACAGGGGGCATCAGCTTTCTTT.

This clonotype has a count of ten or more. The rearrangement uses TRBV20-1 and TRBJ2-4, with D perhaps TRBD1 (6 bases). Germline CDR1 is DFQATT and CDR2 is SNEGSKA (reference sequence). The CDR3 contains 15 residues. The germline V and J ends were trimmed by 5 bases and 0 bases, with 14 bases remaining between them. CDR3 nucleotide sequence: TGCAGTGCTCCAGAGGGGGAATTAGCCAAAAACATTCAGTACTTC. It specifies CSAPEGELAKNIQYF.

This clonotype was detected ten times or more. The chain employs TRBV11-2 and TRBJ2-7; 7 bases line up with TRBD1. CDR1 is SGHAT, CDR2 FQNNGV, per germline. CDR3 size: 14 residues. The J segment lost 4 bases and the V segment lost 1 base, leaving 4 bases of the junction unmatched. This CDR3 reads CASSLATGYYEQYF. CDR3 nucleotide sequence: TGTGCCAGCAGCTTAGCGACAGGGTATTACGAGCAGTACTTC. Drawing the rest from reference TRBV11-2 and TRBJ2-7, the complete variable domain is EAGVAQSPRYKIIEKRQSVAFWCNPISGHATLYWYQQILGQGPKLLIQFQNNGVVDDSQLPKDRFSAERLKGVDSTLKIQPAKLEDSAVYLCASSLATGYYEQYFGPGTRLTVT.

In its sample, this clonotype was seen a few times. The gene calls are TRBV28 and TRBJ2-7; D ambiguous. Trimming left V 5 bases short and J 1 base short, with 15 bases between. Per germline, CDR1 MDHEN and CDR2 SYDVKM. The CDR3 is 15 residues long. CDR3 loop: CASSQTPYGSYEQYF. The DNA of the CDR3 is TGTGCCAGCAGTCAGACACCCTACGGGTCCTACGAGCAGTACTTC. The variable domain in full, completed from reference TRBV28 and TRBJ2-7, reads DVKVTQSSRYLVKRTGEKVFLECVQDMDHENMFWYRQDPGLGLRLIYFSYDVKMKEKGDIPEGYSVSREKKERFSLILESASTNQTSMYLCASSQTPYGSYEQYFGPGTRLTVT.

This clonotype appeared many times. The chain is built from TRBV20-1 and TRBJ2-3, with D unresolved. CDR3 length: 15 residues. CDR1 and CDR2 (germline): DFQATT, SNEGSKA (reference sequence). Trimming cost V 0 bases and J 3 bases, with 13 bases left between them. The CDR3: CSAREPSKGTDTQYF. CDR3 nucleotides: TGCAGTGCTAGAGAACCAAGTAAAGGAACAGATACGCAGTATTTT.

The genes are TRBV29-1 and TRBJ2-3; D might be TRBD2 (6 bases). This CDR3 contains 14 residues. Germline lookup yields CDR1 SQVTM and CDR2 ANQGSEA. Deletions cut 4 bases from V and 0 bases from J, with 11 bases between. As DNA, the CDR3 is TGCAGCGTTGCGTTGGGGGGTAGCACAGATACGCAGTATTTT. Protein sequence: CSVALGGSTDTQYF.

This clonotype came up a few times. The DNA of the CDR3 is TGTGCCACCAGCATTGGCGGGAGCTCCTACGAGCAGTACTTC. It codes for CATSIGGSSYEQYF. The J gene is TRBJ2-7, the V gene TRBV15; the match to TRBD2 covers 7 bases. Germline-derived CDR1 and CDR2 are LNHNV and YYDKDF (reference sequence). The CDR3 spans 14 residues. Trimming took 4 bases from V and 0 from J; bases not matched to a gene: 3.

This clonotype was seen more than once but under ten times. This chain connects TRBV11-2 to TRBJ2-7; 7 bases map to TRBD1. CDR3 length equals 16 residues. V was clipped by 4 bases and J by 2 bases; unmatched bases: 11. Germline V lookup: CDR1 SGHAT, CDR2 FQNNGV. The CDR3 here is CASSSNPDRVTYEQYF. The CDR3 coding sequence is TGTGCCAGCAGCTCCAACCCTGACAGGGTAACCTACGAGCAGTACTTC.

This clonotype was seen more than once but under ten times. The rearrangement joins TRBV19 to TRBJ2-1; 12 bases agree with TRBD2. CDR1 LNHDA and CDR2 SQIVND come from the germline V gene (reference sequence). There are 15 residues in the CDR3. With V trimmed by 5 bases and J by 12 bases, 11 bases remained unmatched. CDR3 residues: CASSELAGGEVGQFF. The CDR3 region has the DNA TGTGCCAGTAGTGAACTAGCGGGGGGTGAGGTAGGGCAGTTCTTC. Complete variable domain (other parts from reference TRBV19 and TRBJ2-1): DGGITQSPKYLFRKEGQNVTLSCEQNLNHDAMYWYRQDPGQGLRLIYYSQIVNDFQKGDIAEGYSVSREKKESFPLTVTSAQKNPTAFYLCASSELAGGEVGQFFGPGTRLTVL.

This clonotype has at least ten counts. The V and J genes are TRBV29-1 and TRBJ2-7, with D possibly TRBD2 on 5 matching bases. This CDR3 is built from 13 residues. Trimming removed 3 bases from V and 2 bases from J, with 11 bases in between. Germline loops: CDR1 SQVTM, CDR2 ANQGSEA. CDR3 in amino acids: CSVEGGSAYEQYF. In DNA, the CDR3 is TGCAGCGTTGAGGGCGGGTCCGCCTACGAGCAGTACTTC.